This entry features one TCR beta chain sequence. The V gene end was trimmed by 4 bases and the J gene end by 2 bases; junction bases not matched to a gene: 17. The germline V gene encodes CDR1 SGDLS and CDR2 YYNGEE. CDR3 length: 19 amino acids. Only CD45RO-negative cells positively selected for CCR7 counted as naive CD8 cells, so terminally differentiated effector memory CD45RA+ cells were excluded. The data were obtained in a study of shared clonotypes between healthy human individuals. Study background: Donors had three CD4 naive, three CD4 memory, two CD8 naive and one CD8 memory plate apiece.

The DNA input per sorted-subset replicate PCR was 150 to 200 ng, corresponding to some 30,000 T cell genomes. Measured with immunoSEQ multiplex PCR; TCRdb has only the in-frame clones, and not every one. The repertoire holds about 1,800,000 clones, with roughly 95% as singletons. This sequence joins TRBV9 and TRBJ2-2; 7 bases match TRBD1. Sequencing input: naive CD8+ T cells sorted from blood. This sequence was found in a young man in good health. CDR3 region: CASSLLFMPGDSNTGELFF. The CDR3 coding sequence is TGTGCCAGCAGCCTCCTCTTTATGCCTGGGGACAGCAACACCGGGGAGCTGTTTTTT.